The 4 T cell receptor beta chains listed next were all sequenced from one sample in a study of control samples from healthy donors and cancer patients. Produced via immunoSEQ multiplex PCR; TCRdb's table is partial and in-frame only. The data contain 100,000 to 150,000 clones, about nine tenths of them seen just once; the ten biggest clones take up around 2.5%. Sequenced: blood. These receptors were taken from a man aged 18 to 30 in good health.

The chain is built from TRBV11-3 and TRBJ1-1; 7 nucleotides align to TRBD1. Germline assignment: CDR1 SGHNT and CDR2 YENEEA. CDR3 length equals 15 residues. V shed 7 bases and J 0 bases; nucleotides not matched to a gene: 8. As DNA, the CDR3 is TGTGCCAGCAACAAACAGGGGCTGGTGAACACTGAAGCTTTCTTT. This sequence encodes CASNKQGLVNTEAFF.

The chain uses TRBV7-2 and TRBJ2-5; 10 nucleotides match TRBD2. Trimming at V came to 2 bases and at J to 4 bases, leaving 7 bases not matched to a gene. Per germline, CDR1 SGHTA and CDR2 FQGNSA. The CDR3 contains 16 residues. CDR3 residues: CASSLYSGRAGETQYF. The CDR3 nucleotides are TGTGCCAGCAGCTTATACAGCGGGAGGGCCGGAGAGACCCAGTACTTC. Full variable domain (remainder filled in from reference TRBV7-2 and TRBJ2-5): GAGVSQSPSNKVTEKGKDVELRCDPISGHTALYWYRQSLGQGLEFLIYFQGNSAPDKSGLPSDRFSAERTGGSVSTLTIQRTQQEDSAVYLCASSLYSGRAGETQYFGPGTRLLVL.

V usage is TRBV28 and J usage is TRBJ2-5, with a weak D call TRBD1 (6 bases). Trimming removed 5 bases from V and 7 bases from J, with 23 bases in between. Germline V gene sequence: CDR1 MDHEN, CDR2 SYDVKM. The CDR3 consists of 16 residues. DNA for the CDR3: TGTGCCAGCAGTCCACAGGGAAGAGGGTACAAAGGGACCCAGTACTTC. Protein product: CASSPQGRGYKGTQYF.

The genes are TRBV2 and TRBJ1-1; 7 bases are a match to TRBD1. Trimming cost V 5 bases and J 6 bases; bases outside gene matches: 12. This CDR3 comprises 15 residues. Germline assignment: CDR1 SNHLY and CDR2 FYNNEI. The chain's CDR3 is CASSSGQASTAEAFF. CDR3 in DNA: TGTGCCAGCAGTTCAGGACAGGCCTCCACGGCTGAAGCTTTCTTT.